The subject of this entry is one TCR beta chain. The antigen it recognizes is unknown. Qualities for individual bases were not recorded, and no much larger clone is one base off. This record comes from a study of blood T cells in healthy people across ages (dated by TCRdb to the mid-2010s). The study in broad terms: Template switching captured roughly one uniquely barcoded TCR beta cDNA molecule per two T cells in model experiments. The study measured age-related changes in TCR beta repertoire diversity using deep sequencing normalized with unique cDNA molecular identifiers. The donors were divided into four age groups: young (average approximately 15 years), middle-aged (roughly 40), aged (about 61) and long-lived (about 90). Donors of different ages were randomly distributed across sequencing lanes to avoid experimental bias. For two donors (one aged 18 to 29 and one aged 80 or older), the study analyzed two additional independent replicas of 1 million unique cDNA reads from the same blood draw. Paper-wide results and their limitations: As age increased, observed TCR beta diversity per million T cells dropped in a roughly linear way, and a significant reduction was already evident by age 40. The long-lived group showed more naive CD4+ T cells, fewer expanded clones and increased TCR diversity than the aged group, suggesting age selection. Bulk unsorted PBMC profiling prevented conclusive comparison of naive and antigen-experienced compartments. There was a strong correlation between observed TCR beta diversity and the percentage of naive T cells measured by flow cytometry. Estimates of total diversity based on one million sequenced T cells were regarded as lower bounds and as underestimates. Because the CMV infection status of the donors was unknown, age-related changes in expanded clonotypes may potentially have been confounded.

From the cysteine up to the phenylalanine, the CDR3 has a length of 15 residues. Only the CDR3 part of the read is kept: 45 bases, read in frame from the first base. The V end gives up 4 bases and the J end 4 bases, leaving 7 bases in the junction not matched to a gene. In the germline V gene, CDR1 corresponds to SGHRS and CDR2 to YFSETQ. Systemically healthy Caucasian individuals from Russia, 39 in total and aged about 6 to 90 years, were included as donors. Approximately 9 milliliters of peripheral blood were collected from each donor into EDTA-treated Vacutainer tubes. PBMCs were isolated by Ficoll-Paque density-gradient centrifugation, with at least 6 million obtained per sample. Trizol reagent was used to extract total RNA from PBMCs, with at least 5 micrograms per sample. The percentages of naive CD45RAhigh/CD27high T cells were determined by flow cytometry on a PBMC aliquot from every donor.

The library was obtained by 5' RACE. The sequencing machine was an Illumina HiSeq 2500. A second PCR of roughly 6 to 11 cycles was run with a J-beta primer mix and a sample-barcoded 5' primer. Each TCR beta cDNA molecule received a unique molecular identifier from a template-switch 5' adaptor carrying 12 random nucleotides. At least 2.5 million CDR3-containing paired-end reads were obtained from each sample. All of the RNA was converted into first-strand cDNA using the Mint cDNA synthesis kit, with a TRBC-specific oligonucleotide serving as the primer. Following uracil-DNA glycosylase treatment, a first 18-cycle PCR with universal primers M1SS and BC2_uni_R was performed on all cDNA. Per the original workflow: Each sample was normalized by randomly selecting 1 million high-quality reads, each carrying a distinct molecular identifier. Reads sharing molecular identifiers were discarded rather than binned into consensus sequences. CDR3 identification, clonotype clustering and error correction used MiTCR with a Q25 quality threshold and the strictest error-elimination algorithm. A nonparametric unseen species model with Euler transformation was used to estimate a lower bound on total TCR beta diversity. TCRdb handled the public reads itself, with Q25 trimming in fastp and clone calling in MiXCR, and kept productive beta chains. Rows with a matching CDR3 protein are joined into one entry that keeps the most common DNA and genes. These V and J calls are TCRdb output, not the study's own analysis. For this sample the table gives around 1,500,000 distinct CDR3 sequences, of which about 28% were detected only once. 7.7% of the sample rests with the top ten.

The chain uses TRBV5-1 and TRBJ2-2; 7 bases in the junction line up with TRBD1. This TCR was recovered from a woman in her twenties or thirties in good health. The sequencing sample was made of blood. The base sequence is TGCGCCAGCAGCACCCGGACAGGAACCACCGGGGAGCTGTTTTTT. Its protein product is CASSTRTGTTGELFF.